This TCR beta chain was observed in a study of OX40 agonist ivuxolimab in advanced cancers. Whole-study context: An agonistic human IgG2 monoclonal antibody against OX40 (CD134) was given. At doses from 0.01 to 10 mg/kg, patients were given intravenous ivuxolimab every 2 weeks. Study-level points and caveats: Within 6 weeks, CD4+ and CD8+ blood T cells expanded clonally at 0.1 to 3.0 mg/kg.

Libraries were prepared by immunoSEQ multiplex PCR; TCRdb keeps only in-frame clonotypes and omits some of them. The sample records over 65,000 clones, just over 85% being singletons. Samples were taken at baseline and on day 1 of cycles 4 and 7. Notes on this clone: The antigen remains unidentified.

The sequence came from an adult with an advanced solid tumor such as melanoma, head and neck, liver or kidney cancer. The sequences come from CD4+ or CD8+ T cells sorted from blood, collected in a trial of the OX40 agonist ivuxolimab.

CDR3 in DNA: TGTGCCAGCAGTGAAGCGGGCAGCTCTGGGGCCAACGTCCTGACTTTC. This gives the protein CASSEAGSSGANVLTF. The rearrangement joins TRBV2 to TRBJ2-6, with unresolved D. V dropped 0 bases and J dropped 0 bases, with 6 bases sitting between them. Germline CDR1 reads SNHLY; CDR2 reads FYNNEI. This CDR3 contains 16 residues.